Below, 27 T cell receptor beta chains from the same sample are listed, as sequenced in a study of T cell repertoires in cytomegalovirus infection. These receptors' antigens are unknown. TCRdb recomputed calls from the reads with MiXCR, one row per CDR3 protein. The data hold about 830,000 distinct CDR3 sequences, with approximately 30% observed a single time. This sample comprised cultured CD8+ T cells from PBMCs, obtained from culture after CMV antigen stimulation. These receptors all stem from a human donor in good health (CMV status not recorded). Some clones in this sample may be carry-over from other donors' samples.

This clonotype was seen more than once but under ten times. The chain employs TRBV7-9 and TRBJ1-2; TRBD1 is a possible D gene (6 bases). Trimming left V 7 bases short and J 5 bases short, with 14 bases between. The CDR3 runs 13 residues. From germline, CDR1 is SEHNR and CDR2 FQNEAQ (reference sequence). This CDR3 is CASTPETGYGYTF. In DNA form, the CDR3 reads TGTGCCAGCACCCCCGAGACAGGTTATGGCTACACCTTC. Complete variable domain (other parts from reference TRBV7-9 and TRBJ1-2): DTGVSQNPRHKITKRGQNVTFRCDPISEHNRLYWYRQTLGQGPEFLTYFQNEAQLEKSRLLSDRFSAERPKGSFSTLEIQRTEQGDSAMYLCASTPETGYGYTFGSGTRLTVV.

V is TRBV14 and J is TRBJ1-3; tentatively, D is TRBD1 (5 bases). Germline V gene sequence: CDR1 SGHDN, CDR2 FVKESK. The ends were cut back, 5 bases at V and 4 bases at J, with 18 bases in the middle. This CDR3 spans 16 amino acids. CDR3 loop: CASSLKRWGNGNTIYF. CDR3 DNA: TGTGCCAGCAGCTTAAAAAGATGGGGGAACGGAAACACCATATATTTT.

This clonotype was counted a few times. The chain uses TRBV7-9 and TRBJ1-1; 7 nucleotides align to TRBD1. Trimming cost V 5 bases and J 1 base; bases outside gene matches: 4. The CDR3 totals 14 residues. The germline V gene encodes CDR1 SEHNR and CDR2 FQNEAQ (reference sequence). The CDR3 reads CASSRTGPNTEAFF. The CDR3 coding sequence is TGTGCCAGCAGCCGGACAGGACCGAACACTGAAGCTTTCTTT.

The genes are TRBV10-2 and TRBJ1-1; tentative D call: TRBD1 (6 bases). Trimming shortened V by 8 bases and J by 2 bases, and 21 bases separated the two germline ends. The CDR3 consists of 16 residues. From germline, CDR1 is WSHSY and CDR2 SAAADI. CDR3 DNA: TGCGCCAGCCGTCGTGGGAAGAGGGGACACAACACTGAAGCTTTCTTT. It encodes CASRRGKRGHNTEAFF.

This clonotype came up a few times. The CDR3 protein is CASSHPVRDSSPHEQFF. DNA for the CDR3: TGCGCCAGCAGCCATCCCGTCCGGGACTCGTCCCCACATGAGCAGTTCTTC. The chain links TRBV4-3 to TRBJ2-1, with D perhaps matching TRBD2 (6 bases). This CDR3 contains 17 residues. CDR1 and CDR2 (germline): LGHNA, YSLEER. Trimming shortened V by 3 bases and J by 8 bases, and 23 bases separated the two germline ends.

V usage is TRBV7-9 and J usage is TRBJ2-7, with 7 bases identical to TRBD2. Unmatched junction bases numbered 11, after V lost 2 bases and J lost 4 bases. The CDR3 is 16 residues long. From germline, CDR1 is SEHNR and CDR2 FQNEAQ (reference sequence). The CDR3 protein is CASSLRRAGVRYEQYV. The CDR3 nucleotides read TGTGCCAGCAGCTTAAGGAGGGCGGGGGTAAGGTACGAGCAGTACGTC.

This clonotype was recorded a few times. This chain uses TRBV7-9 with TRBJ2-6; D gene ambiguous. Deletions cut 1 base from V and 4 bases from J, with 8 bases between. The V gene's germline CDR1 is SEHNR and CDR2 FQNEAQ (reference sequence). The CDR3 length is 15 residues. CDR3 sequence reads: CASSLESLGANVLTF. CDR3 DNA sequence: TGTGCCAGCAGCTTAGAGTCCTTAGGGGCCAACGTCCTGACTTTC.

This chain links TRBV27 with TRBJ1-1; 9 bases are shared with TRBD1. The CDR3 length is 15 residues. The germline CDR1 and CDR2 sequences are MNHEY and SMNVEV (reference sequence). Unmatched junction bases numbered 5, after V lost 2 bases and J lost 4 bases. The CDR3 is CASSLSGTGTTEAFF. The CDR3 nucleotides are TGTGCCAGCAGTTTAAGCGGGACAGGGACCACTGAAGCTTTCTTT.

The chain has TRBV7-2 and TRBJ1-3; D remains ambiguous. The germline V gene encodes CDR1 SGHTA and CDR2 FQGNSA. This CDR3 comprises 15 residues. The V and J ends lost 11 bases and 2 bases respectively, with 19 bases between them. Here the CDR3 reads CAGRGNKGTGNTIYF. As DNA, the CDR3 is TGTGCCGGACGTGGGAACAAAGGGACTGGAAACACCATATATTTT.

For the CDR3, the DNA is TGTGCCAGCAGCTCCCCGACTAGCGGCCCCCAATTTGAGCAGTTCTTC. This encodes CASSSPTSGPQFEQFF. The chain couples TRBV7-2 to TRBJ2-1; the match to TRBD2 covers 9 bases. CDR3 length: 16 amino acids. J gave up 9 bases and V 4 bases, and 13 bases lay outside the gene matches. Germline CDR1 and CDR2: SGHTA and FQGNSA.

V and J are TRBV5-5 and TRBJ2-1, with a weak D call TRBD2 (5 bases). This CDR3 has 12 residues. In germline, CDR1 is SGHKS, CDR2 YYEKEE (reference sequence). V was cut by 6 bases and J by 2 bases, with 6 bases left in between. The chain's CDR3 is CASTGTYNEQFF. The CDR3 DNA sequence: TGTGCCAGCACCGGGACCTACAATGAGCAGTTCTTC.

Notes on this clonotype: Sequence at one end of the junction differs from germline and may be a read error. The rearrangement uses TRBV27 and TRBJ1-6; tentative D call: TRBD1 (5 bases). This CDR3 region has 14 residues. Germline lookup yields CDR1 MNHEY and CDR2 SMNVEV (reference sequence). CDR3 sequence: CASSFGTLNSPFHF. For the CDR3, the DNA is TGTGCCAGCAGTTTCGGGACTTTGAATTCACCCTTCCACTTT.

CDR3 in amino acids: CASSRTVYYNEQFF. The DNA of the CDR3 is TGTGCCAGCAGTCGGACGGTGTACTACAATGAGCAGTTCTTC. V and J are TRBV6-1 and TRBJ2-1; D is unclear. CDR3 size: 14 residues. The germline V gene has CDR1 MNHNS and CDR2 SASEGT. V was clipped by 5 bases and J by 3 bases, with 11 bases between them.

This clonotype was counted between two and nine times. This rearrangement joins TRBV19 to TRBJ2-1; D call uncertain. The CDR3 extends over 15 amino acids. The germline CDR1 and CDR2 sequences are LNHDA and SQIVND (reference sequence). The V end lost 5 bases, the J end lost 0 bases, and 11 bases lay between the germline ends. Written as DNA, the CDR3 is TGTGCCAGTAGTCCCGCAGTTAACTCCTACAATGAGCAGTTCTTC. Protein sequence: CASSPAVNSYNEQFF.

J is TRBJ1-1 and V is TRBV27; D call uncertain. Per the germline V gene, CDR1 is MNHEY and CDR2 is SMNVEV (reference sequence). The CDR3 has 9 amino acids. The V end lost 6 bases, the J end lost 7 bases, and 3 bases lay between the germline ends. Written as DNA, the CDR3 is TGTGCCAGCAGCCATGAAGCTTTCTTT. Translating gives CASSHEAFF.

This clonotype was recorded at least ten times. V is TRBV27 and J is TRBJ1-2; TRBD1 is a possible D gene (6 bases). The V gene lost 5 bases and the J gene lost 8 bases, with 24 bases spanning the gap. This CDR3 is built from 16 residues. CDR1 is MNHEY and CDR2 is SMNVEV in the germline V gene (reference sequence). CDR3 region: CASSPNRALDVKGYTF. CDR3 bases: TGTGCCAGCAGTCCGAACAGGGCGTTGGACGTTAAGGGCTACACCTTC.

The CDR3 is CASSLKEGATDTQYF. The CDR3 DNA reads TGTGCCAGCAGCTTGAAAGAGGGGGCAACAGATACGCAGTATTTT. J is TRBJ2-3 and V is TRBV7-9; 7 bases match TRBD1. This CDR3 is built from 15 residues. V trimming: 3 bases; J trimming: 3 bases; junction bases outside the gene matches: 6. Germline V gene lookup returns CDR1 SEHNR and CDR2 FQNEAQ (reference sequence).

The sample holds many counts of this clonotype. The chain combines TRBV7-8 with TRBJ1-2; D not resolved. Trimming pared 0 bases from V and 7 bases from J, leaving 12 bases between. The CDR3 length is 14 residues. Looked up from germline, CDR1 is SGHVS and CDR2 is FQNEAQ. DNA of the CDR3: TGTGCCAGCAGCTTAGCGGGCAGTGAGGTTGGCTACACCTTC. This encodes CASSLAGSEVGYTF.

V and J are TRBV10-2 and TRBJ1-2; D is unclear. From germline, CDR1 is WSHSY and CDR2 SAAADI. This CDR3 is 12 amino acids long. V shed 4 bases and J shed 4 bases, with 7 bases lying between them. CDR3 in amino acids: CASSANFYGYTF. CDR3 in DNA: TGCGCCAGCAGTGCCAACTTCTATGGCTACACCTTC.

This clonotype was detected only a few times. This chain links TRBV6-5 with TRBJ2-3, with TRBD1 identical over 9 bases. Germline CDR1 reads MNHEY; CDR2 reads SVGAGI. J lost 2 bases, V lost 2 bases, and 2 bases had no gene match. The CDR3 runs 15 residues. The CDR3 spells CASSYGTGITDTQYF. The CDR3 DNA sequence: TGTGCCAGCAGTTACGGGACAGGGATCACAGATACGCAGTATTTT.

This clonotype has only one observation. This chain connects TRBV10-2 to TRBJ1-2; 7 bases match TRBD1. The CDR3 runs 15 residues. Germline CDR1 and CDR2: WSHSY and SAAADI. The V segment lost 2 bases and the J segment 4 bases; nucleotides outside the gene matches: 7. DNA for the CDR3: TGCGCCAGCAGTGAGAGGGGACAGCTTTTCTATGGCTACACCTTC. Encoded protein: CASSERGQLFYGYTF.

This clonotype was recorded once. The rearrangement uses TRBV4-3 and TRBJ2-2; TRBD1 agrees at 10 bases. CDR1 and CDR2 (germline): LGHNA, YSLEER. Germline trimming cut 3 bases from V and 4 bases from J; bases unmatched to any gene: 5. The CDR3 sequence is 16 residues long. The CDR3 protein is CASSQLGTGVTGELFF. Here the CDR3 DNA reads TGCGCCAGCAGCCAGCTCGGGACAGGGGTCACCGGGGAGCTGTTTTTT.

The rearrangement uses TRBV19 and TRBJ2-7, with 7 positions matching TRBD1. The germline V gene encodes CDR1 LNHDA and CDR2 SQIVND (reference sequence). CDR3 length equals 16 residues. V shed 0 bases and J 0 bases; nucleotides not matched to a gene: 5. CDR3 residues: CASSIDDRALSYEQYF. Written as DNA, the CDR3 is TGTGCCAGTAGTATAGACGACAGGGCCCTCTCCTACGAGCAGTACTTC.

This clonotype was found a few times. This sequence joins TRBV6-5 and TRBJ2-1; D might be TRBD2 (7 bases). There are 14 residues in the CDR3. CDR1 is MNHEY and CDR2 is SVGAGI in the germline V gene. The V end lost 0 bases, the J end lost 9 bases, and 12 bases lay between the germline ends. The CDR3 loop is CASSYSGGRVEQFF. Written as DNA, the CDR3 is TGTGCCAGCAGTTACTCGGGGGGGCGGGTTGAGCAGTTCTTC.

The rearrangement uses TRBV4-1 and TRBJ2-1; TRBD2 agrees at 7 bases. Germline CDR1 and CDR2: MGHRA and YSYEKL. Trimming cost V 4 bases and J 9 bases; bases outside gene matches: 9. CDR3 length equals 14 residues. The CDR3 DNA is TGCGCCAGCAGCCCCAGAGGGACTACCGGTGAGCAGTTCTTC. Amino acid sequence: CASSPRGTTGEQFF.

This clonotype was seen just once. The chain is built from TRBV27 and TRBJ1-5; D is undetermined. This CDR3 comprises 17 residues. Germline lookup yields CDR1 MNHEY and CDR2 SMNVEV (reference sequence). The V gene lost 6 bases and the J gene lost 3 bases, with 21 bases spanning the gap. CDR3 sequence reads: CASRPSQDRVFNQPQHF. CDR3 DNA: TGTGCCAGCAGGCCCTCCCAAGACCGGGTCTTCAATCAGCCCCAGCATTTT.

This clonotype was found a few times. The rearrangement links TRBV19 to TRBJ2-1; 9 bases are a match to TRBD1. Trimming took 5 bases from V and 4 from J; bases not matched to a gene: 15. Germline V gene lookup returns CDR1 LNHDA and CDR2 SQIVND (reference sequence). The CDR3 has 18 amino acids. For the CDR3, the DNA is TGTGCCAGTAGTCCCTCGGGACAGGGCCTTAGTCCATACAATGAGCAGTTCTTC. Its translation: CASSPSGQGLSPYNEQFF.